The rows below give T cell receptor beta chains drawn from one sample of a study of technical replicates of blood from a few donors. Sequencing used immunoSEQ multiplex PCR; TCRdb keeps in-frame clones, though not all of them. The sample includes more than 9,500 clones, 93% of them seen just once. The specimen sequenced was PBMCs. These receptors were collected from a human donor in good health. Both conserved end residues are part of each CDR3. Each record gives: D gene, clone size, J gene, V gene, CDR3 DNA, CDR3 protein. A D gene is named only where the DNA matches it firmly. The size of a clone is reported for some rows only, either as once, few or many, or as a class for expanded clones.

d_call: TRBD2
clone_size: .
j_call: TRBJ2-7
v_call: TRBV18
cdr3_nt: TGTGCCAGCTCAGAGGGACTAGCGGGGTACGAGCAGTACTTC
cdr3_aa: CASSEGLAGYEQYF

d_call: .
clone_size: .
j_call: TRBJ2-3
v_call: TRBV27
cdr3_nt: TGTGCCAGCAGTTTATCGTCCGCAGATACGCAGTATTTT
cdr3_aa: CASSLSSADTQYF

d_call: .
clone_size: .
j_call: TRBJ2-7
v_call: TRBV6-1
cdr3_nt: TGTGCCAGCACCTTTAATTACGAGCAGTACTTC
cdr3_aa: CASTFNYEQYF

d_call: .
clone_size: .
j_call: TRBJ1-3
v_call: TRBV30
cdr3_nt: TGTGCCTGGAGTGTCGGGGTTAAGGTATATTTT
cdr3_aa: CAWSVGVKVYF

d_call: .
clone_size: .
j_call: TRBJ2-3
v_call: TRBV10-3
cdr3_nt: TGTGCCATCAGTGGGGCGGGCTCTTCAGATACGCAGTATTTT
cdr3_aa: CAISGAGSSDTQYF

d_call: .
clone_size: .
j_call: TRBJ2-7
v_call: TRBV4-1
cdr3_nt: TGCGCCAGCAGCCGAGGGGGCTTAGCGGCCCTTGGGAACGAGCAGTACTTC
cdr3_aa: CASSRGGLAALGNEQYF

d_call: .
clone_size: .
j_call: TRBJ1-1
v_call: TRBV27
cdr3_nt: TGTGCCAGCAGCCTACAGGAGAACACTGAAGCTTTCTTT
cdr3_aa: CASSLQENTEAFF

d_call: .
clone_size: .
j_call: TRBJ1-5
v_call: TRBV6-5
cdr3_nt: TGTGCCAGCAGTTACTCTGTAGGGGCTCAGCCCCAGCATTTT
cdr3_aa: CASSYSVGAQPQHF

d_call: .
clone_size: .
j_call: TRBJ2-5
v_call: TRBV6-5
cdr3_nt: TGTGCCAGCAACCAGGGAACGGAAGAGACCCAGTACTTC
cdr3_aa: CASNQGTEETQYF

d_call: .
clone_size: .
j_call: TRBJ2-1
v_call: TRBV13
cdr3_nt: TGTGCCAGCAGCTTAGGCGCCGGGACTGGGGATTACAATGAGCAGTTCTTC
cdr3_aa: CASSLGAGTGDYNEQFF

d_call: .
clone_size: .
j_call: TRBJ2-7
v_call: TRBV2
cdr3_nt: TGTGCCAGCAGGGTTCGGACAACCTCCTACGAGCAGTACTTC
cdr3_aa: CASRVRTTSYEQYF

d_call: TRBD1
clone_size: .
j_call: TRBJ2-3
v_call: TRBV2
cdr3_nt: TGTGCCAGCGCCTCACAGGGGGGAACAGATACGCAGTATTTT
cdr3_aa: CASASQGGTDTQYF

d_call: .
clone_size: .
j_call: TRBJ2-7
v_call: TRBV6-5
cdr3_nt: TGTGCCAGCAGTTCCGTAGGGGGACACCTCTGCGAGCAGTACTTC
cdr3_aa: CASSSVGGHLCEQYF

d_call: .
clone_size: once
j_call: TRBJ1-1
v_call: TRBV5-6
cdr3_nt: TGTGCCAGCAGCTTTGAGGTGAACACTGAAGCTTTCTTT
cdr3_aa: CASSFEVNTEAFF

d_call: .
clone_size: .
j_call: TRBJ1-1
v_call: TRBV5-1
cdr3_nt: TGCGCCAGCAGCTTGGCTTCCGGGGTTTGGAACACTGAAGCTTTCTTT
cdr3_aa: CASSLASGVWNTEAFF

d_call: .
clone_size: .
j_call: TRBJ2-1
v_call: TRBV7-9
cdr3_nt: TGTGCCAGCAGCTTCCAACGCCCGGGAGTAAATGAGCAGTTCTTC
cdr3_aa: CASSFQRPGVNEQFF

d_call: TRBD1
clone_size: .
j_call: TRBJ2-3
v_call: TRBV2
cdr3_nt: TGTGCCAGCAGTGTCCCCCTCACAGGGGAGCATACGCAGTATTTT
cdr3_aa: CASSVPLTGEHTQYF

d_call: .
clone_size: .
j_call: TRBJ2-6
v_call: TRBV25-1
cdr3_nt: TGTGCCAGCTCCGACAGCCTTTGGTCTGGGGCCAACGTCCTGACTTTC
cdr3_aa: CASSDSLWSGANVLTF

d_call: TRBD1
clone_size: .
j_call: TRBJ1-5
v_call: TRBV2
cdr3_nt: TGTGCCAGCACCGGCACAGGGGGAGGCAATCAGCCCCAGCATTTT
cdr3_aa: CASTGTGGGNQPQHF

d_call: TRBD2
clone_size: once
j_call: TRBJ2-1
v_call: TRBV11-2
cdr3_nt: TGTGCCAGCAGCTTAGAGGTAGCGGGACTAGTTGATTCATATGAGCAGTTCTTC
cdr3_aa: CASSLEVAGLVDSYEQFF

d_call: TRBD2
clone_size: .
j_call: TRBJ2-4
v_call: TRBV7-3
cdr3_nt: TGTGCCAGCAGTGAGGGACTAGCGGGGGGTGTTGACATTCAGTACTTC
cdr3_aa: CASSEGLAGGVDIQYF

d_call: TRBD1
clone_size: once
j_call: TRBJ2-7
v_call: TRBV27
cdr3_nt: TGTGCCAGCAGTCTAGGACAGGGGGAGCTAGACGAGCAGTACTTC
cdr3_aa: CASSLGQGELDEQYF

d_call: .
clone_size: .
j_call: TRBJ1-5
v_call: TRBV19
cdr3_nt: TGTGCCAGTAGTAGCACCGGGGGCAATCAGCCCCAGCATTTT
cdr3_aa: CASSSTGGNQPQHF

d_call: TRBD1
clone_size: .
j_call: TRBJ1-1
v_call: TRBV2
cdr3_nt: TGTGCCGTGGAAGGACAGGGCGTGGTAGCTTTCTTT
cdr3_aa: CAVEGQGVVAFF

d_call: TRBD2
clone_size: .
j_call: TRBJ2-1
v_call: TRBV7-3
cdr3_nt: TGTGCCAGCAGCTCAAAGGGACTAGCGGGCGCCGAGACCTACAATGAGCAGTTCTTC
cdr3_aa: CASSSKGLAGAETYNEQFF

d_call: TRBD1
clone_size: .
j_call: TRBJ1-5
v_call: TRBV28
cdr3_nt: TGTGCCAGCATCATGGAGGGACAGATCAATCAGCCCCAGCATTTT
cdr3_aa: CASIMEGQINQPQHF

d_call: TRBD1
clone_size: .
j_call: TRBJ1-3
v_call: TRBV28
cdr3_nt: TGTGCCAGCACCTCTCCTAGGACAGGGGGTTCTTCTGGAAACACCATATATTTT
cdr3_aa: CASTSPRTGGSSGNTIYF

d_call: .
clone_size: .
j_call: TRBJ2-6
v_call: TRBV7-9
cdr3_nt: TGTGCCAGCAGCTCCCCAGGGACTGGGGCCAACGTCCTGACTTTC
cdr3_aa: CASSSPGTGANVLTF

d_call: TRBD1
clone_size: .
j_call: TRBJ2-1
v_call: TRBV5-1
cdr3_nt: TGCGCCAGCAGAGGGACAGGGGACAATGAGCAGTTCTTC
cdr3_aa: CASRGTGDNEQFF

d_call: TRBD1
clone_size: .
j_call: TRBJ2-1
v_call: TRBV6-4
cdr3_nt: TGTGCCAGCAGTGACTCCGGGACAGGCAGGTTCTTC
cdr3_aa: CASSDSGTGRFF

d_call: TRBD1
clone_size: once
j_call: TRBJ2-7
v_call: TRBV5-1
cdr3_nt: TGCGCCAGCAGCACCCCGGACCCAGGACAGGGCAAATCCTTC
cdr3_aa: CASSTPDPGQGKSF

d_call: TRBD2
clone_size: once
j_call: TRBJ2-7
v_call: TRBV5-1
cdr3_nt: TGCGCCAGCAGACTTGCCAGCGGGAGTAGTCGCGACGAGCAGTACTTC
cdr3_aa: CASRLASGSSRDEQYF

d_call: .
clone_size: .
j_call: TRBJ2-7
v_call: TRBV4-2
cdr3_nt: TGTGCCAGCAGCCAAATCAGCTCCTACGAGCAGTACTTC
cdr3_aa: CASSQISSYEQYF

d_call: TRBD1
clone_size: .
j_call: TRBJ2-7
v_call: TRBV29-1
cdr3_nt: TGCAGCGTTGACTCAGGGGGATCCTACGAGCAGTACTTC
cdr3_aa: CSVDSGGSYEQYF

d_call: TRBD2
clone_size: .
j_call: TRBJ2-1
v_call: TRBV6-5
cdr3_nt: TGTGCCAGCAGCCCTCTAGGTAGCGGGCTCTATGAGCAGTTCTTC
cdr3_aa: CASSPLGSGLYEQFF

d_call: .
clone_size: .
j_call: TRBJ2-2
v_call: TRBV5-6
cdr3_nt: TGTGCCAGCAGCTCTCAGGGGAACACCGGGGAGCTGTTTTTT
cdr3_aa: CASSSQGNTGELFF

d_call: TRBD1
clone_size: .
j_call: TRBJ2-5
v_call: TRBV28
cdr3_nt: TGTGCCAGCAGCTCAGGGGGAGAGACCCAGTACTTC
cdr3_aa: CASSSGGETQYF

d_call: TRBD2
clone_size: .
j_call: TRBJ2-2
v_call: TRBV19
cdr3_nt: TGTGCCAGTAAAATCAGCCCCGGGGGGTCCGGGGAGCTGTTTTTT
cdr3_aa: CASKISPGGSGELFF

d_call: TRBD2
clone_size: .
j_call: TRBJ2-3
v_call: TRBV19
cdr3_nt: TGTGCCAGTAGTGGACTAGCGGGAGTTTCAGATACGCAGTATTTT
cdr3_aa: CASSGLAGVSDTQYF

d_call: .
clone_size: .
j_call: TRBJ2-4
v_call: TRBV6-1
cdr3_nt: TGTGCCAGCAGTGAGTTTGGGCCCAATTCCGACCCCAAAAACATTCAGTACTTC
cdr3_aa: CASSEFGPNSDPKNIQYF

d_call: TRBD2
clone_size: .
j_call: TRBJ2-3
v_call: TRBV5-1
cdr3_nt: TGCGCCAGTCGACTAGCGGGAAGCACAGATACGCAGTATTTT
cdr3_aa: CASRLAGSTDTQYF

d_call: TRBD1
clone_size: .
j_call: TRBJ2-7
v_call: TRBV29-1
cdr3_nt: TGCAGCGTTGGGCCAGGGGGATATGGGCAGTACTACGAGCAGTACTTC
cdr3_aa: CSVGPGGYGQYYEQYF

d_call: .
clone_size: .
j_call: TRBJ2-5
v_call: TRBV19
cdr3_nt: TGTGCCAGTAGTATAGGCCCGCGGGGCCCAGAGACCCAGTACTTC
cdr3_aa: CASSIGPRGPETQYF

d_call: .
clone_size: once
j_call: TRBJ1-4
v_call: TRBV6-5
cdr3_nt: TGTGCCAGCAGTTACGTCGTAGCTGAAAAACTGTTTTTT
cdr3_aa: CASSYVVAEKLFF

d_call: .
clone_size: .
j_call: TRBJ1-1
v_call: TRBV30
cdr3_nt: TGTGCCTGGAGTAACAGGGTGAGGACTGAAGCTTTCTTT
cdr3_aa: CAWSNRVRTEAFF

d_call: .
clone_size: .
j_call: TRBJ2-2
v_call: TRBV18
cdr3_nt: TGTGCCAGCTCACCACTTCAAGACAGAAACACCGGGGAGCTGTTTTTT
cdr3_aa: CASSPLQDRNTGELFF

d_call: TRBD1
clone_size: .
j_call: TRBJ1-2
v_call: TRBV19
cdr3_nt: TGTGCCAGTAGACTCCCCGGACAGGGCGGTTATGGCTACACCTTC
cdr3_aa: CASRLPGQGGYGYTF

d_call: .
clone_size: .
j_call: TRBJ1-1
v_call: TRBV23-1
cdr3_nt: TGCGCCAGCAGTCAATCGAGCCTGAACACTGAAGCTTTCTTT
cdr3_aa: CASSQSSLNTEAFF

d_call: TRBD1
clone_size: .
j_call: TRBJ2-1
v_call: TRBV4-1
cdr3_nt: TGCGCCAGCAGCCAAGATCCGGGACAGGGAGTCCCCAATGAGCAGTTCTTC
cdr3_aa: CASSQDPGQGVPNEQFF

d_call: .
clone_size: .
j_call: TRBJ2-1
v_call: TRBV28
cdr3_nt: TGTGCCAGCAGTTTTTTTGGGTCCTGGCGGTACAATGAGCAGTTCTTC
cdr3_aa: CASSFFGSWRYNEQFF

d_call: .
clone_size: medium-sized
j_call: TRBJ2-7
v_call: TRBV27
cdr3_nt: TGTGCCAGCAGCCCCACGAGCGCGGGTGAGCAGTACTTC
cdr3_aa: CASSPTSAGEQYF

d_call: .
clone_size: .
j_call: TRBJ2-5
v_call: TRBV5-4
cdr3_nt: TGTGCCAGCACCCCCGGGTCCGAGGGAAACGGAGAGACCCAGTACTTC
cdr3_aa: CASTPGSEGNGETQYF

d_call: .
clone_size: .
j_call: TRBJ1-5
v_call: TRBV18
cdr3_nt: TGTGCCAGCTCACCTGGCTACAGGGTCGATCAGCCCCAGCATTTT
cdr3_aa: CASSPGYRVDQPQHF

d_call: .
clone_size: .
j_call: TRBJ2-7
v_call: TRBV4-2
cdr3_nt: TGTGCCAGCAGCCCCAGCGGAGGGGAGCAGTACTTC
cdr3_aa: CASSPSGGEQYF